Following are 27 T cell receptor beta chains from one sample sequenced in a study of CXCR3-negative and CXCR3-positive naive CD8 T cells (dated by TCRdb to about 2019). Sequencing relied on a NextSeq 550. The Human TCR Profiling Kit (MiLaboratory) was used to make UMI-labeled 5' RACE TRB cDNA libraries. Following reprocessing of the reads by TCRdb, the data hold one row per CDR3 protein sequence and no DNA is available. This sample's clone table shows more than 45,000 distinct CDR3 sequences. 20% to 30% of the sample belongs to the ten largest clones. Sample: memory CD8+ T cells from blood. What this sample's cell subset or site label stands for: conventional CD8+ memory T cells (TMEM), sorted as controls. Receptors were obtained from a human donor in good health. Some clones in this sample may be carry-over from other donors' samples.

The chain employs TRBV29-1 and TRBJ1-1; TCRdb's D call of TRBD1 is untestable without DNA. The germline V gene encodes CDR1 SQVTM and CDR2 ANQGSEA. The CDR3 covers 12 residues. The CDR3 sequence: CSVGTEGTAALF.

This chain's CDR3 is CASSYSGTDYNEQFF. The gene calls are TRBV6-5 and TRBJ2-1; TCRdb returns TRBD1, unconfirmable since there is no DNA. The CDR3 length is 15 residues. Looked up from germline, CDR1 is MNHEY and CDR2 is SVGAGI.

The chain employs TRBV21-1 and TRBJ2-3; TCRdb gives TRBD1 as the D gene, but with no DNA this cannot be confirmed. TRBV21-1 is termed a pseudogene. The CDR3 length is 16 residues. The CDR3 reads CASSKMGHPTTDTQYF.

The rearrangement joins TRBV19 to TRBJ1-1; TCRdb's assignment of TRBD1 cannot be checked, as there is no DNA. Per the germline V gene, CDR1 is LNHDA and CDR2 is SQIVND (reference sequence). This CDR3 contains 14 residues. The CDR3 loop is CASSIARGPTEAFF.

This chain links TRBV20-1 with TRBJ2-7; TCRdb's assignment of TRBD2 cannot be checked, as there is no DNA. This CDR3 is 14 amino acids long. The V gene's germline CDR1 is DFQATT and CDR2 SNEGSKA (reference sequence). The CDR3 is CSASESGRVYEQYF.

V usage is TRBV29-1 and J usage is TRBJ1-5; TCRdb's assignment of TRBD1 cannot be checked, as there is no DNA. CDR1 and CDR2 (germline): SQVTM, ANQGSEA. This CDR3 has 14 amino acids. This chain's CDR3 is CSVVRTGRDQPQHF. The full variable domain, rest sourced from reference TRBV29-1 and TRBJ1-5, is SAVISQKPSRDICQRGTSLTIQCQVDSQVTMMFWYRQQPGQSLTLIATANQGSEATYESGFVIDKFPISRPNLTFSTLTVSNMSPEDSSIYLCSVVRTGRDQPQHFGDGTRLSIL.

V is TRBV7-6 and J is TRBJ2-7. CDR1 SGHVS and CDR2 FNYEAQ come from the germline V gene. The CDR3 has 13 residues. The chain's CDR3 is CASSLAFSYEQYF. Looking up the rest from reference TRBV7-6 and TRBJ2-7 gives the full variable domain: GAGVSQSPRYKVTKRGQDVALRCDPISGHVSLYWYRQALGQGPEFLTYFNYEAQQDKSGLPNDRFSAERPEGSISTLTIQRTEQRDSAMYRCASSLAFSYEQYFGPGTRLTVT.

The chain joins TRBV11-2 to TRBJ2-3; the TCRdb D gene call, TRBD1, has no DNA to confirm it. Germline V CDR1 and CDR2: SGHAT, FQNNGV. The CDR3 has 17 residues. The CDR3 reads CASSRLGGQGFADTQYF.

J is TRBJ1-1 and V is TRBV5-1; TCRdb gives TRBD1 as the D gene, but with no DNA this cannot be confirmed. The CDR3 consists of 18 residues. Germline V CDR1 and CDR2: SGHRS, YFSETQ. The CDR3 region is CASSPETGPLSGNTEAFF.

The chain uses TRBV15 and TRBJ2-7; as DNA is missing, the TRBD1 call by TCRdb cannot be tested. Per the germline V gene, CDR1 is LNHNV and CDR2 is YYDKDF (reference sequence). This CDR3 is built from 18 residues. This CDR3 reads CATSRDRAGGGGSYEQYF.

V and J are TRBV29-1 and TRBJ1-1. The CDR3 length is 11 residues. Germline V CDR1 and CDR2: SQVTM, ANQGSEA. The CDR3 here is CSVENGPEAFF.

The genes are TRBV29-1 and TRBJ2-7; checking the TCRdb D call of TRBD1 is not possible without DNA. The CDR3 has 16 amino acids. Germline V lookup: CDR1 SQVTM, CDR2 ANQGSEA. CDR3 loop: CSVQGGQPGSSYEQYF.

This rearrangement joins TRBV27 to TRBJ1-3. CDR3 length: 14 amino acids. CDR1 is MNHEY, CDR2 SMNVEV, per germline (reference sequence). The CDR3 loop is CASSLAGTGNTIYF.

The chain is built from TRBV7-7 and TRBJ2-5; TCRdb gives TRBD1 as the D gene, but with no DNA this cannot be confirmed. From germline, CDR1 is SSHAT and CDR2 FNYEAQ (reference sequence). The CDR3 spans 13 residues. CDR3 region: CASSLAEGAHEYF.

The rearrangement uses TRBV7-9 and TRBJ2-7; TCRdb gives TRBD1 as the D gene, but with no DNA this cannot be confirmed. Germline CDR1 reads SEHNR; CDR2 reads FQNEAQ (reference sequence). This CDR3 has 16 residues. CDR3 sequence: CASSLSWGPSSYEQYF.

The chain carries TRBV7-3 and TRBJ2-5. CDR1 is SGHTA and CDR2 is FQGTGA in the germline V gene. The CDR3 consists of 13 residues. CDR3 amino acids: CASSLSYQETQYF.

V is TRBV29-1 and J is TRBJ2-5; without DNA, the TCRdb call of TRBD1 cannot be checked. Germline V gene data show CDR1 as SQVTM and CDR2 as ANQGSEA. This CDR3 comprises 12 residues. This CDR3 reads CSSRVLGETQYF.

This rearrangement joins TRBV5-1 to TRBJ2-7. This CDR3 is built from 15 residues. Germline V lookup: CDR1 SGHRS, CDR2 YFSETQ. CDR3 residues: CASSLDGPVSYEQYF.

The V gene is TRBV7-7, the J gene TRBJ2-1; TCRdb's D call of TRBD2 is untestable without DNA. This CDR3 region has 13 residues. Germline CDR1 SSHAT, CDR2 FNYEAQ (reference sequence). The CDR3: CASSDGSYNEQFF.

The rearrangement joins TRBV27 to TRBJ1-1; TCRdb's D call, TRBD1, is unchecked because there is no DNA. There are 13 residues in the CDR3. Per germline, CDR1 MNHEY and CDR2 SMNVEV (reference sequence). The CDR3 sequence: CASSPDSGTEAFF.

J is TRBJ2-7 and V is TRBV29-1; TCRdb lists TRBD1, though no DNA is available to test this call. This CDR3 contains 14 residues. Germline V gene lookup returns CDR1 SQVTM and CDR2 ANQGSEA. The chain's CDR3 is CSVHVGQGWDEQYF.

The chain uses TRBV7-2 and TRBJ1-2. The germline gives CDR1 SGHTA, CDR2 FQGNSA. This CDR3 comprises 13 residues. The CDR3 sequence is CASGSGPWYGYTF.

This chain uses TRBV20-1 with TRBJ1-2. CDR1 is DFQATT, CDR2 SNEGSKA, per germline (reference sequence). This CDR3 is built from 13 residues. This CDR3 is CSAAEGLGYGYTF.

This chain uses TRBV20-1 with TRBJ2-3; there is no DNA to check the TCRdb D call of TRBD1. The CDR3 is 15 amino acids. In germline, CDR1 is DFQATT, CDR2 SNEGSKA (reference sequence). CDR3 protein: CSALRGDLATDTQYF.

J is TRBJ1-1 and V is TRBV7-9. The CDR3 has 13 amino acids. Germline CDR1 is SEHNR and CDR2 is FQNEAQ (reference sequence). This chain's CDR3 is CASSPLDNTEAFF.

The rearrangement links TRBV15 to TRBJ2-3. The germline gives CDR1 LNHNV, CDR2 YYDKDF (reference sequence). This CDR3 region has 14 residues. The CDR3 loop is CATSTRSSTDTQYF.

The CDR3 sequence: CSAGTTRQIYNEQFF. V usage is TRBV20-1 and J usage is TRBJ2-1; TCRdb reports TRBD2, a call that lacks DNA to check it against. CDR1 is DFQATT, CDR2 SNEGSKA, per germline (reference sequence). The CDR3 covers 15 residues.